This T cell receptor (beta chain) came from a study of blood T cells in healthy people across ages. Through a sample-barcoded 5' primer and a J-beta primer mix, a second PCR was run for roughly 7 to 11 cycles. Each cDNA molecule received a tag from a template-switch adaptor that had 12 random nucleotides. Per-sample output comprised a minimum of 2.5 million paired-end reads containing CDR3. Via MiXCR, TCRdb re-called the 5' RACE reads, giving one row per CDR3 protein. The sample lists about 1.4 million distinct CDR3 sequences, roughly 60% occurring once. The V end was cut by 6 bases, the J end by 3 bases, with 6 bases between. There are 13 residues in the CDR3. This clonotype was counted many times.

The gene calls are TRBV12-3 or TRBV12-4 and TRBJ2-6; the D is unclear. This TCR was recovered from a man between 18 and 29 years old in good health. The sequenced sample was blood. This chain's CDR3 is CASSPGGANVLTF. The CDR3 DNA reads TGTGCCAGCAGCCCGGGTGGGGCCAACGTCCTGACTTTC.